The next 8 T cell receptor beta chains were all read from a single sample in a study of human T cells and chemical hapten exposure. One entry per CDR3 protein, called by TCRdb with MiXCR from the RACE reads. The top ten hold approximately 2% of the sample, which has around 99,000 distinct CDR3 sequences, around 11% seen once. Time point meaning: patch test 1, 2 weeks after DPC sensitization. The treatment was: therapeutic diphenylcyclopropenone sensitization with weekly scalp DPC. Source: whole blood, taken in connection with sensitization to the hapten diphenylcyclopropenone (DPC). These receptors all come from a woman between 35 and 50 years old with alopecia areata. Some clones in this sample may be carry-over from other donors' samples.

This clonotype was seen once. Because the CDR3 is missing its conserved closing phenylalanine or tryptophan, this is likely a read error. The chain is built from TRBV10-3 and TRBJ1-3, with no clear D. Trimming removed 3 bases at V and 6 bases at J, with 12 bases between. The CDR3 is 14 residues long. Germline assignment: CDR1 ENHRY and CDR2 SYGVKD. CDR3 DNA: TGTGCCATCAGTGAAGCAGTTCCGCTAAACACCATATATTCT. This sequence encodes CAISEAVPLNTIYS.

The chain couples TRBV20-1 to TRBJ2-7; D remains ambiguous. The CDR3 sequence is 10 residues long. The germline V and J ends were trimmed by 4 bases and 6 bases, with 7 bases remaining between them. The germline V gene encodes CDR1 DFQATT and CDR2 SNEGSKA (reference sequence). In nucleotides, the CDR3 is TGCAGTGCTACAAGGATCGAGCAGTACTTC. Its translation is CSATRIEQYF.

The rearrangement joins TRBV30 to TRBJ2-7; a possible D gene is TRBD2 (7 bases). Trimming pared 4 bases from V and 3 bases from J, leaving 13 bases between. Germline V CDR1 and CDR2: GTSNPN, SVGIG (reference sequence). The CDR3 runs 13 residues. The DNA for the CDR3 is TGTGCCTGGAAGCGCGGGGGCTACTACGAGCAGTACTTC. Translation: CAWKRGGYYEQYF.

This clonotype occurred many times. The chain has TRBV28 and TRBJ2-5; tentatively, D is TRBD2 (5 bases). Germline V lookup: CDR1 MDHEN, CDR2 SYDVKM. This CDR3 region has 15 residues. V lost 4 bases and J lost 3, with 15 bases in between. CDR3 loop: CASSYGLADKETQYF. The CDR3 region has the DNA TGTGCCAGCAGTTATGGGCTAGCAGATAAAGAGACCCAGTACTTC.

This clonotype showed up just a few times. This chain uses TRBV5-1 with TRBJ2-7; D not certain. CDR3 length equals 13 residues. Germline CDR1 reads SGHRS; CDR2 reads YFSETQ. Trimming took 1 base from V and 1 from J, leaving 6 bases between them. The CDR3 nucleotides are TGCGCCAGCAGCTTGACGGCGTCCTACGAGCAGTACTTC. This gives the protein CASSLTASYEQYF.

This clonotype was detected ten times or more. The chain uses TRBV6-2 or TRBV6-3 and TRBJ2-5, with 11 bases identical to TRBD2. J gave up 3 bases and V 4 bases, and 4 bases lay outside the gene matches. CDR1 is MNHEY, CDR2 SVGEGT, per germline. This CDR3 has 15 amino acids. The CDR3 DNA reads TGTGCCAGCAGTTGGGAACTAGCGGGAGAAGAGACCCAGTACTTC. Amino acid sequence: CASSWELAGEETQYF.

There are many counts of this clonotype. The genes are TRBV28 and TRBJ2-1; 8 positions match TRBD2. The CDR3 length is 15 residues. CDR1 MDHEN and CDR2 SYDVKM come from the germline V gene. With 8 bases clipped from V and 10 bases from J, the junction kept 16 bases outside the gene matches. CDR3 sequence (DNA): TGTGCCAGCGCCGGGGCGGGAGGACCACCGAAGGAGCAGTTCTTC. Translation: CASAGAGGPPKEQFF.

This clonotype was detected only a few times. V usage is TRBV12-3 or TRBV12-4 and J usage is TRBJ1-1; D gene ambiguous. Trimming shortened V by 3 bases and J by 1 base, and 15 bases separated the two germline ends. The CDR3 has 16 amino acids. As DNA, the CDR3 is TGTGCCAGCAGTTTGTTATGGCGAATGGGGAACACTGAAGCTTTCTTT. It encodes CASSLLWRMGNTEAFF.